These 19 T cell receptor beta chains came from one sample sequenced in a study of long-term antiretroviral therapy in people with HIV. Survey-level immunoSEQ v3.0 assays were run. Measured with immunoSEQ multiplex PCR; TCRdb has only the in-frame clones, and not every one. The data contain roughly 31,000 clones, 88% of them singletons. Sequencing was performed on unsorted PBMCs, taken approximately 5 years before starting antiretroviral therapy. The receptors here all came from a man between 50 and 59 years old with HIV.

The rearrangement uses TRBV19 and TRBJ1-2; the D is unclear. The CDR3 is 13 residues long. Germline values: CDR1 LNHDA, CDR2 SQIVND (reference sequence). Deletions cut 2 bases from V and 2 bases from J, with 6 bases between. CDR3 sequence: CASSIRTNYGYTF. In nucleotides, the CDR3 is TGTGCCAGTAGTATAAGGACCAACTATGGCTACACCTTC.

V is TRBV5-1 and J is TRBJ2-1, with D maybe TRBD2 (5 bases). Germline assignment: CDR1 SGHRS and CDR2 YFSETQ. The length of the CDR3 is 15 residues. The V and J ends lost 0 bases and 5 bases respectively, with 12 bases between them. DNA for the CDR3: TGCGCCAGCAGCTTGGGAGGGCTTCGAAACAATGAGCAGTTCTTC. Protein product: CASSLGGLRNNEQFF.

The CDR3 protein is CAWGIQGAVSPLHF. The CDR3 bases are TGTGCCTGGGGAATACAGGGGGCGGTCTCACCCCTCCACTTT. This sequence joins TRBV30 and TRBJ1-6, with 9 positions matching TRBD1. This CDR3 is 14 amino acids long. Trimming cost V 5 bases and J 10 bases; bases outside gene matches: 9. Per germline, CDR1 GTSNPN and CDR2 SVGIG (reference sequence).

This clone was counted once. The rearrangement joins TRBV28 to TRBJ1-1; a weak D match, TRBD1 (5 bases). In germline, CDR1 is MDHEN, CDR2 SYDVKM. Trimming pared 6 bases from V and 0 bases from J, leaving 14 bases between. The CDR3 loop spans 15 amino acids. DNA of the CDR3: TGTGCCAGCAGCCCGACGTGGGGGGTGAACACTGAAGCTTTCTTT. Translation: CASSPTWGVNTEAFF.

The chain employs TRBV18 and TRBJ1-1; a possible D gene is TRBD1 (6 bases). CDR1 and CDR2 (germline): KGHSH, LQKENI. This CDR3 region has 15 residues. The V gene lost 8 bases and the J gene lost 1 base, with 17 bases spanning the gap. CDR3 sequence: CASRNKGRGNTEAFF. CDR3 bases: TGTGCCAGCCGCAACAAAGGCAGGGGGAACACTGAAGCTTTCTTT.

The chain has TRBV2 and TRBJ2-7, with 14 bases identical to TRBD2. J gave up 5 bases and V 6 bases, and 9 bases lay outside the gene matches. Germline V gene lookup returns CDR1 SNHLY and CDR2 FYNNEI. The CDR3 length is 16 residues. The CDR3 DNA sequence: TGTGCCAGCAGACAAAGACTAGCGGGAGGGCTAGACGAGCAGTACTTC. Its translation: CASRQRLAGGLDEQYF.

This chain joins TRBV7-8 and TRBJ2-3; unclear D gene. This CDR3 is 14 amino acids long. The V and J ends lost 4 bases and 2 bases respectively, with 10 bases between them. Germline-derived CDR1 and CDR2 are SGHVS and FQNEAQ. CDR3 sequence: CASSYPASTDTQYF. CDR3 coding DNA: TGTGCCAGCAGCTACCCGGCCTCCACAGATACGCAGTATTTT.

This chain links TRBV7-3 with TRBJ2-1, with 10 bases that match TRBD2. Losses at the gene ends were 0 bases for V and 2 bases for J; bases not matched to a gene: 7. The CDR3 is 18 residues long. Germline lookup yields CDR1 SGHTA and CDR2 FQGTGA. The CDR3 bases are TGTGCCAGCAGCTTAACCCGGGCTAGCGGGAGCCCCTACAATGAGCAGTTCTTC. It translates to CASSLTRASGSPYNEQFF. Variable domain in full (rest from reference TRBV7-3 and TRBJ2-1): GAGVSQTPSNKVTEKGKYVELRCDPISGHTALYWYRQSLGQGPEFLIYFQGTGAADDSGLPNDRFFAVRPEGSVSTLKIQRTERGDSAVYLCASSLTRASGSPYNEQFFGPGTRLTVL.

The chain employs TRBV5-4 and TRBJ1-4, with 8 bases identical to TRBD1. V shed 4 bases and J 5 bases; nucleotides not matched to a gene: 7. The CDR3 is 15 residues long. Germline V lookup: CDR1 SGHNT, CDR2 YYREEE (reference sequence). CDR3 in DNA: TGTGCCAGCAGCGGCCGACAGGGGATGAATGAAAAACTGTTTTTT. Its protein product is CASSGRQGMNEKLFF. Combining the CDR3 with reference TRBV5-4 and TRBJ1-4 gives the whole variable domain ETGVTQSPTHLIKTRGQQVTLRCSSQSGHNTVSWYQQALGQGPQFIFQYYREEENGRGNFPPRFSGLQFPNYSSELNVNALELDDSALYLCASSGRQGMNEKLFFGSGTQLSVL.

This chain uses TRBV18 with TRBJ2-1; no clear D. Per germline, CDR1 KGHSH and CDR2 LQKENI. V gave up 2 bases and J gave up 3 bases, with 5 bases separating them. This CDR3 comprises 13 residues. This CDR3 is CASSPTGYNEQFF. DNA of the CDR3: TGTGCCAGCTCACCAACTGGCTACAATGAGCAGTTCTTC.

The chain employs TRBV6-6 and TRBJ1-1, with TRBD1 matching over 7 bases. V dropped 5 bases and J dropped 8; count of bases not matched to a gene: 5. The CDR3 is 12 amino acids. CDR1 is MNHNY and CDR2 is SVGAGI in the germline V gene (reference sequence). CDR3 loop: CASSGWDREAFF. CDR3 sequence (DNA): TGTGCCAGCAGTGGATGGGACAGAGAAGCTTTCTTT.

This CDR3 reads CASSYSIAYYGYTF. For the CDR3, the DNA is TGTGCCAGCAGTTACTCGATCGCTTACTATGGCTACACCTTC. V is TRBV6-5 and J is TRBJ1-2; D gene uncertain. The CDR3 sequence is 14 residues long. V lost 0 bases, J lost 3 bases, and 8 bases lay in between. The germline CDR1 and CDR2 sequences are MNHEY and SVGAGI.

The rearrangement uses TRBV15 and TRBJ1-2; 10 bases match TRBD1. Germline V gene lookup returns CDR1 LNHNV and CDR2 YYDKDF (reference sequence). J gave up 4 bases and V 4 bases, and 3 bases lay outside the gene matches. The CDR3 length is 14 residues. In DNA form, the CDR3 reads TGTGCCACCAGCAACCGGGACAGGGGCTATGGCTACACCTTC. It codes for CATSNRDRGYGYTF.

The rearrangement uses TRBV5-1 and TRBJ2-5; the match to TRBD2 covers 13 bases. After removal of 4 bases from V and 1 base from J, the junction contained 4 bases not matched to a gene. The length of the CDR3 is 16 residues. Germline CDR1 SGHRS, CDR2 YFSETQ. CDR3: CASSLGTSGAQETQYF. The DNA for the CDR3 is TGCGCCAGCAGCCTAGGGACTAGCGGGGCCCAAGAGACCCAGTACTTC.

The chain links TRBV5-5 to TRBJ2-7; D ambiguous. Germline V gene sequence: CDR1 SGHKS, CDR2 YYEKEE (reference sequence). The germline V and J ends were trimmed by 1 base and 0 bases, with 11 bases remaining between them. This CDR3 comprises 15 residues. This chain's CDR3 is CASSLHGPSSYEQYF. CDR3 nucleotide sequence: TGTGCCAGCAGCTTGCACGGGCCGAGCTCCTACGAGCAGTACTTC.

V and J are TRBV4-3 and TRBJ2-1; D is perhaps TRBD1 (5 bases). Trimming pared 1 base from V and 3 bases from J, leaving 16 bases between. CDR1 is LGHNA and CDR2 is YSLEER in the germline V gene. This CDR3 has 17 amino acids. As DNA, the CDR3 is TGCGCCAGCAGCCAAGGGAGACAGCAAAGAGACTACAATGAGCAGTTCTTC. Its protein product is CASSQGRQQRDYNEQFF.

The chain links TRBV28 to TRBJ2-1; a weak D match, TRBD1 (6 bases). CDR1 and CDR2 from the germline V gene are MDHEN and SYDVKM. The ends were cut back, 3 bases at V and 2 bases at J, with 11 bases in the middle. This CDR3 has 15 residues. The CDR3, as DNA: TGTGCCAGCAGTTTCCGACAGGCCACCTACAATGAGCAGTTCTTC. Translating it yields CASSFRQATYNEQFF.

This clone came up a few times. The chain uses TRBV5-1 and TRBJ2-2; 10 nucleotides agree with TRBD2. The length of the CDR3 is 15 residues. Germline V gene data show CDR1 as SGHRS and CDR2 as YFSETQ. Trimming removed 5 bases from V and 1 base from J; junction bases left unmatched: 2. The DNA of the CDR3 is TGCGCCAGCAGGACTAGCGGGTTGAACACCGGGGAGCTGTTTTTT. Its translation is CASRTSGLNTGELFF.

This sequence joins TRBV10-3 and TRBJ1-2; D uncertain. The CDR3 runs 14 residues. V was trimmed by 7 bases and J by 1 base, leaving 13 bases between them. Germline CDR1 ENHRY, CDR2 SYGVKD. The CDR3, as DNA: TGTGCCATCAAATCGCCAGGATTTAACTATGGCTACACCTTC. It codes for CAIKSPGFNYGYTF.